One sample yielded the 22 T cell receptor beta chains listed below, sequenced in a study of OX40 agonist ivuxolimab in advanced cancers. Some clones are missing from TCRdb's copy, which holds only in-frame ones; the method was immunoSEQ multiplex PCR. The table shows over 100,000 clones, with 85% to 90% occurring only once. Sample: CD4+ or CD8+ T cells sorted from blood, taken in a trial of the OX40 agonist ivuxolimab. The receptors shown here come from an adult with an advanced solid tumor such as melanoma, head and neck, liver or kidney cancer.

The V and J genes are TRBV28 and TRBJ2-1; 9 bases agree with TRBD2. The CDR3 loop spans 14 amino acids. With 9 bases clipped from V and 5 bases from J, the junction kept 8 bases outside the gene matches. The germline V gene encodes CDR1 MDHEN and CDR2 SYDVKM. This CDR3 is CASCGGAPNNEQFF. CDR3 nucleotides: TGTGCCAGTTGCGGGGGGGCTCCTAACAATGAGCAGTTCTTC. The full variable domain, rest sourced from reference TRBV28 and TRBJ2-1, is DVKVTQSSRYLVKRTGEKVFLECVQDMDHENMFWYRQDPGLGLRLIYFSYDVKMKEKGDIPEGYSVSREKKERFSLILESASTNQTSMYLCASCGGAPNNEQFFGPGTRLTVL.

J is TRBJ2-7 and V is TRBV2; TRBD1 is a possible D gene (5 bases). The germline CDR1 and CDR2 sequences are SNHLY and FYNNEI. Trimming shortened V by 6 bases and J by 6 bases, and 12 bases separated the two germline ends. The CDR3 consists of 12 residues. The CDR3 protein is CASSIRVGEQYF. In DNA, the CDR3 is TGTGCCAGCAGCATCAGGGTGGGCGAGCAGTACTTC.

The chain recombines TRBV29-1 with TRBJ1-6; no definite D call. V lost 4 bases and J lost 5, with 6 bases in between. Germline V CDR1 and CDR2: SQVTM, ANQGSEA. The CDR3 consists of 12 residues. The CDR3, as DNA: TGCAGCGTTGTTGGAAATAATTCACCCCTCCACTTT. It yields the protein CSVVGNNSPLHF.

This chain joins TRBV15 and TRBJ1-1; maybe TRBD1 (6 bases). The length of the CDR3 is 16 residues. Germline-derived CDR1 and CDR2 are LNHNV and YYDKDF (reference sequence). Trimming shortened V by 2 bases and J by 2 bases, and 15 bases separated the two germline ends. CDR3 DNA sequence: TGTGCCACCAGCAGACCGGGGGGCGCCGGAAACACTGAAGCTTTCTTT. Amino acids: CATSRPGGAGNTEAFF.

This chain connects TRBV28 to TRBJ1-3; no definite D call. The CDR3 length is 14 residues. Germline CDR1 and CDR2: MDHEN and SYDVKM. Trimming shortened V by 5 bases and J by 0 bases, and 8 bases separated the two germline ends. CDR3 amino acids: CASSPQSSGNTIYF. The CDR3 DNA follows: TGTGCCAGCAGTCCGCAATCCTCTGGAAACACCATATATTTT.

The rearrangement joins TRBV9 to TRBJ1-2; D uncertain. Trimming stripped 1 base from V and 6 bases from J, with 7 bases between. This CDR3 has 12 amino acids. The germline CDR1 and CDR2 sequences are SGDLS and YYNGEE. This chain's CDR3 is CASSVSSNGYTF. CDR3 sequence (DNA): TGTGCCAGCAGCGTAAGTTCTAATGGCTACACCTTC.

A single count supports this clone. The chain uses TRBV2 and TRBJ1-1; D unresolved. Deletions cut 3 bases from V and 4 bases from J, with 12 bases between. Per the germline V gene, CDR1 is SNHLY and CDR2 is FYNNEI. The CDR3 contains 14 residues. The CDR3 reads CASSDRRIGTEAFF. For the CDR3, the DNA is TGTGCCAGCAGTGATCGACGGATCGGCACTGAAGCTTTCTTT.

CDR3 amino acids: CASSRQGSGGYTF. CDR3 in DNA: TGTGCCAGCAGCCGACAGGGATCTGGTGGCTACACCTTC. The chain couples TRBV7-2 to TRBJ1-2; the match to TRBD1 covers 7 bases. V lost 5 bases, J lost 7 bases, and 7 bases stayed unmatched. This CDR3 is 13 amino acids long. Germline-derived CDR1 and CDR2 are SGHTA and FQGNSA.

The chain uses TRBV11-2 and TRBJ2-5; D not certain. Germline V gene data show CDR1 as SGHAT and CDR2 as FQNNGV. Trimming left V 1 base short and J 3 bases short, with 12 bases between. This CDR3 contains 15 residues. CDR3 amino acids: CASSLGPGLKETQYF. CDR3 coding DNA: TGTGCCAGCAGCTTAGGCCCTGGTCTAAAAGAGACCCAGTACTTC.

This chain connects TRBV29-1 to TRBJ2-3; tentatively, D is TRBD1 (5 bases). CDR1 and CDR2 (germline): SQVTM, ANQGSEA. Trimming cost V 4 bases and J 6 bases, with 14 bases left between them. This CDR3 has 13 amino acids. CDR3 nucleotides: TGCAGCGTTGTTAGACAGCCTCCCGATACGCAGTATTTT. It yields the protein CSVVRQPPDTQYF.

The rearrangement joins TRBV5-1 to TRBJ2-1; 7 bases map to TRBD1. This CDR3 is 14 amino acids long. The germline CDR1 and CDR2 sequences are SGHRS and YFSETQ. Trimming removed 7 bases from V and 8 bases from J; junction bases left unmatched: 12. Written as DNA, the CDR3 is TGCGCCAGCCGGGCTGGGACAGCCGGCGATGAGCAGTTCTTC. Protein: CASRAGTAGDEQFF.

The gene calls are TRBV4-1 and TRBJ2-3, with 13 bases that match TRBD2. The CDR3 length is 18 residues. The V gene end was trimmed by 2 bases and the J gene end by 2 bases; junction bases not matched to a gene: 7. Germline V gene lookup returns CDR1 MGHRA and CDR2 YSYEKL. The CDR3 reads CASSQPRGTSGATDTQYF. CDR3 in DNA: TGCGCCAGCAGCCAACCAAGGGGGACTAGCGGGGCCACAGATACGCAGTATTTT.

This chain links TRBV15 with TRBJ2-1; 8 nucleotides align to TRBD2. The CDR3 length is 15 residues. The trim removed 3 bases at V and 3 bases at J, leaving 4 bases unmatched. Per germline, CDR1 LNHNV and CDR2 YYDKDF (reference sequence). This CDR3 is CATSRVSGGYNEQFF. Here the CDR3 DNA reads TGTGCCACCAGCAGGGTAAGCGGGGGCTACAATGAGCAGTTCTTC.

V usage is TRBV9 and J usage is TRBJ2-7, with D perhaps being TRBD1 or TRBD2 (6 bases each). V was shortened by 0 bases and J by 7 bases, with 11 bases between the two germline ends. The CDR3 consists of 13 residues. Germline CDR1 reads SGDLS; CDR2 reads YYNGEE. The CDR3 region has the DNA TGTGCCAGCAGCGTAGATTTAGGGGGGGAGCAGTACTTC. It codes for CASSVDLGGEQYF. The variable domain in full, completed from reference TRBV9 and TRBJ2-7, reads DSGVTQTPKHLITATGQRVTLRCSPRSGDLSVYWYQQSLDQGLQFLIQYYNGEERAKGNILERFSAQQFPDLHSELNLSSLELGDSALYFCASSVDLGGEQYFGPGTRLTVT.

V and J are TRBV6-6 and TRBJ1-5, with 7 bases identical to TRBD1. The CDR3 extends over 16 amino acids. Unmatched junction bases numbered 6, after V lost 3 bases and J lost 1 base. Per the germline V gene, CDR1 is MNHNY and CDR2 is SVGAGI (reference sequence). In DNA, the CDR3 is TGTGCCAGCAGTTATAAACAGGGGATAAGCAATCAGCCCCAGCATTTT. As protein: CASSYKQGISNQPQHF.

This chain links TRBV11-2 with TRBJ2-7; 8 bases match TRBD2. The CDR3 spans 14 residues. CDR1 and CDR2 (germline): SGHAT, FQNNGV. The ends lost 5 bases at V and 2 bases at J; junction bases unmatched: 5. DNA of the CDR3: TGTGCCAGCAGCCCAACGGGGGGGCCCTACGAGCAGTACTTC. It encodes CASSPTGGPYEQYF.

The chain combines TRBV2 with TRBJ1-5; D uncertain. V gave up 8 bases and J gave up 0 bases, with 11 bases separating them. Germline values: CDR1 SNHLY, CDR2 FYNNEI. This CDR3 contains 14 residues. The CDR3 region has the DNA TGTGCCAGCGTCTTTGACCTTAGCAATCAGCCCCAGCATTTT. Translating it yields CASVFDLSNQPQHF.

The chain is built from TRBV30 and TRBJ1-1; TRBD1 matches 10 bases. CDR1 GTSNPN and CDR2 SVGIG come from the germline V gene (reference sequence). V trimming: 8 bases; J trimming: 4 bases; junction bases outside the gene matches: 13. The CDR3 runs to 15 residues. The CDR3 nucleotides are TGTGCCCAAAAGCCCGGGACAGGGGATACCACTGAAGCTTTCTTT. It translates to CAQKPGTGDTTEAFF.

The V and J genes are TRBV4-2 and TRBJ1-2; D gene unclear. CDR3 length: 15 residues. Germline loops: CDR1 LGHNA, CDR2 YNFKEQ. V lost 0 bases, J lost 2 bases, and 10 bases lay in between. CDR3 amino acids: CASSQELGTNYGYTF. The CDR3 nucleotides read TGTGCCAGCAGCCAAGAACTGGGAACCAACTATGGCTACACCTTC.

A single count supports this clone. The rearrangement uses TRBV7-8 and TRBJ1-2, with D perhaps TRBD1 (5 bases). V was clipped by 2 bases and J by 5 bases, with 15 bases between them. Germline V gene lookup returns CDR1 SGHVS and CDR2 FQNEAQ. The CDR3 extends over 15 amino acids. CDR3 in amino acids: CASSLIQGMGYGYTF. For the CDR3, the DNA is TGTGCCAGCAGCTTAATTCAGGGAATGGGTTATGGCTACACCTTC.

The V and J genes are TRBV28 and TRBJ2-3; D remains unclear. V lost 5 bases and J 2 bases, leaving 17 bases between the germline ends. There are 16 residues in the CDR3. The germline CDR1 and CDR2 sequences are MDHEN and SYDVKM. The DNA of the CDR3 is TGTGCCAGCAGTCCAGTTACCCTAGAAAACACAGATACGCAGTATTTT. It translates to CASSPVTLENTDTQYF.

The chain joins TRBV15 to TRBJ2-3; 8 bases are shared with TRBD2. The V gene end was trimmed by 0 bases and the J gene end by 3 bases; junction bases not matched to a gene: 5. The CDR3 is made up of 16 amino acids. Germline CDR1 and CDR2: LNHNV and YYDKDF (reference sequence). CDR3 DNA sequence: TGTGCCACCAGCAGAGATCTGGCGGGGGGAACAGATACGCAGTATTTT. Protein product: CATSRDLAGGTDTQYF.